This T cell receptor beta chain stems from a study of shared clonotypes between healthy human individuals. Assay used: immunoSEQ multiplex PCR; TCRdb lists only in-frame clones, some missing. The sample yields about 2.4 million clones, around nine tenths seen once. This CDR3 has 13 amino acids. The V segment lost 8 bases and the J segment 5 bases; nucleotides outside the gene matches: 12. Germline V gives CDR1 SQVTM, CDR2 ANQGSEA. This clonotype was obtained from a man between 18 and 29 years old in good health. The rearrangement joins TRBV29-1 to TRBJ2-7; 7 bases agree with TRBD1. The sequenced material came from naive CD4+ T cells sorted from blood. Regarding subset: CD45RA+ positively selected. The CDR3 nucleotides are TGCAGCACCCAGACAGGGTCTATCCACGAGCAGTACTTC. Translating gives CSTQTGSIHEQYF.